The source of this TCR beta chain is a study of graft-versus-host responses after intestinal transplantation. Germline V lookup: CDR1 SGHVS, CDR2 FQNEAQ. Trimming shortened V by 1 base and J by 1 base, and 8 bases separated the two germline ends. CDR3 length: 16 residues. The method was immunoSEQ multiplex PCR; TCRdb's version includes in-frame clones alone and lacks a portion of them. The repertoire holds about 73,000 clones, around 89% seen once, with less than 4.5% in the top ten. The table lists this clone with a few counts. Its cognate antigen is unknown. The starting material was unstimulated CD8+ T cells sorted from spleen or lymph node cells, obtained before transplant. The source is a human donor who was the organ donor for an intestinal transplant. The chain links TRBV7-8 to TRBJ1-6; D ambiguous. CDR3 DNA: TGTGCCAGCAGCTTAGTTCGTCGTTCCTATAATTCACCCCTCCACTTT. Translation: CASSLVRRSYNSPLHF. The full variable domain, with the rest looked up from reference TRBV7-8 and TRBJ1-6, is GAGVSQSPRYKVAKRGQDVALRCDPISGHVSLFWYQQALGQGPEFLTYFQNEAQLDKSGLPSDRFFAERPEGSVSTLKIQRTQQEDSAVYLCASSLVRRSYNSPLHFGNGTRLTVT.